What follows describes a single T cell receptor (beta chain). Its antigen is as yet unknown. For the second PCR, which ran for about 7 to 11 cycles, a sample-barcoded 5' primer and a J-beta primer mix were used. TCRdb reprocessed the 5' RACE reads via MiXCR and lists one record per CDR3 protein. The table includes 1,500,000 or so distinct CDR3 sequences, roughly 59% detected once. There are 12 residues in the CDR3. The V gene's germline CDR1 is LGHDT and CDR2 YNNKEL (reference sequence). Trimming took off 2 bases at V and 11 bases at J, with 12 bases between the two ends. The data were obtained in a study of blood T cells in healthy people across ages. In the study overall: Capture by template switching was about one barcoded beta molecule per two T cells. Study-level results: Researchers judged that diversity estimates from one million T cells fell short of true values. Relative to aged donors, long-lived donors carried more naive CD4+ cells and displayed higher diversity.

Material for sequencing was blood. The clonotype originates from a man between 18 and 35 years old in good health. The chain joins TRBV3-1 to TRBJ2-5; D is possibly TRBD1 or TRBD2 (5 bases each). CDR3 DNA sequence: TGTGCCAGCAGCCAAACCCTAGGGGAGCAGTACTTC. Its translation is CASSQTLGEQYF.